Listed below are T cell receptor beta chains from one sample, sequenced in a study of cytomegalovirus exposure and HLA in healthy donors. This table comes from immunoSEQ multiplex PCR, and its TCRdb copy is limited to in-frame clones, with some not included. This sample has about 140,000 clones, with around 90% found just once. The material sequenced was PBMCs. These receptor sequences come from a woman aged 35 to 49 in good health and CMV-seronegative. CDR3s include the opening cysteine and the closing phenylalanine or tryptophan. Each record gives: V gene, J gene, clone size, D gene, CDR3 DNA, CDR3 protein. A D gene is named only where the DNA matches it firmly. Clone size is stated in some rows and not others, as once, few, many or a class when expanded.

>TRBV7-3|TRBJ2-6|few|-
TGTGCCAGCAGCACAGGGAACTCTGGGGCCAACGTCCTGACTTTC
CASSTGNSGANVLTF
>TRBV30|TRBJ2-5|-|TRBD1
TGTGCCTGGAGTGTTCATTCCGGGACAGCGGAGACCCAGTACTTC
CAWSVHSGTAETQYF
>TRBV5-5|TRBJ2-1|-|TRBD1
TGTGCCAGCAGCACCGGACAGGGGGTGGACAATGAGCAGTTCTTC
CASSTGQGVDNEQFF
>TRBV11-3|TRBJ2-1|few|-
TGTGCCAGCACTCATACCGGGGATGAGCAGTTCTTC
CASTHTGDEQFF
>TRBV6-5|TRBJ2-7|-|-
TGTGCCAGCAGTTCCCTACTAGCTCCCCTCGCCGAGCAGTACTTC
CASSSLLAPLAEQYF
>TRBV7-3|TRBJ2-1|few|TRBD2
TGTGCCAGCAGCTCGTACCTAGCGGGAGGGCCAACGGAGCAGTTCTTC
CASSSYLAGGPTEQFF
>TRBV5-6|TRBJ1-6|-|TRBD1
TGTGCCAGCAGCTCTGGGGCGACAGGGAAGGCCGATAATTCACCCCTCCACTTT
CASSSGATGKADNSPLHF
>TRBV6-5|TRBJ1-3|-|-
TGTGCCACCAGACGAGGTTCTGGAAACACCATATATTTT
CATRRGSGNTIYF
>TRBV11-2|TRBJ2-5|-|TRBD2
TGTGCCAGCAGCCCCCTGGGACTAGCGGGAGGGCCGGGGGGGGAGACCCAGTACTTC
CASSPLGLAGGPGGETQYF
>TRBV19|TRBJ2-2|-|-
TGTGCCAGTACCCCGTCCGCCGGGGAGCTGTTTTTT
CASTPSAGELFF
>TRBV4-1|TRBJ1-3|-|TRBD1
TGCGCCAGCAGCCAAGATCTAAGGGGGCCCTGGGACACCATATATTTT
CASSQDLRGPWDTIYF
>TRBV18|TRBJ2-7|-|TRBD2
TGTGCCAGCTCACCCCTTCTTAGCGGGGCCCACGAGCAGTACTTC
CASSPLLSGAHEQYF
>TRBV2|TRBJ2-3|once|-
TGTGCCAGCAGTGGGGGAGCGGTCCTTGGGGATACGCAGTATTTT
CASSGGAVLGDTQYF
>TRBV7-9|TRBJ1-1|few|TRBD1
TGTGCCAGCAGCTCTTACTGGACAGGGAACACTGAAGCTTTCTTT
CASSSYWTGNTEAFF
>TRBV12-5|TRBJ2-5|-|-
TGTGCTAGTGGTTTGGTCATTGGACACGGACAAGAGACCCAGTACTTC
CASGLVIGHGQETQYF
>TRBV25-1|TRBJ2-3|-|-
TGTGCCAGCAGTGAAGTAAGGACAAACACAGATACGCAGTATTTT
CASSEVRTNTDTQYF
>TRBV5-1|TRBJ2-7|once|-
TGCGCCAGCAGCACCGCCCCCGGGGAGTACGAGCAGTACTTC
CASSTAPGEYEQYF
>TRBV2|TRBJ2-3|-|-
TGTGCCAGCAGCCCACAGGGTGGCACAGATACGCAGTATTTT
CASSPQGGTDTQYF
>TRBV4-2|TRBJ2-1|-|TRBD1
TGTGCCAGCAGCCAAGATTACTGGAGGGGACAGGGGGCAGAAAATGAGCAGTTCTTC
CASSQDYWRGQGAENEQFF
>TRBV7-9|TRBJ2-7|few|-
TGTTCCAGCACTGACGGGTACGAGCAGTACTTC
CSSTDGYEQYF